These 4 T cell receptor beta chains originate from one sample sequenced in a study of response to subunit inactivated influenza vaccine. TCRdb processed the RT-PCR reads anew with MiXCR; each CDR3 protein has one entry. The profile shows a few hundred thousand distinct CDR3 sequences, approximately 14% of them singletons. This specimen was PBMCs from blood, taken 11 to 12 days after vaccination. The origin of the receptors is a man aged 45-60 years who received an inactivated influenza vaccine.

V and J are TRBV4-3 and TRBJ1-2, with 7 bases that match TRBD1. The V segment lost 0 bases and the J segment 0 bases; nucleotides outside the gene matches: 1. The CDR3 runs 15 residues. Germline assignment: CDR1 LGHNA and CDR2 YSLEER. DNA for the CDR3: TGCGCCAGCAGCCAAGAAGGGGGCCCTAACTATGGCTACACCTTC. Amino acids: CASSQEGGPNYGYTF.

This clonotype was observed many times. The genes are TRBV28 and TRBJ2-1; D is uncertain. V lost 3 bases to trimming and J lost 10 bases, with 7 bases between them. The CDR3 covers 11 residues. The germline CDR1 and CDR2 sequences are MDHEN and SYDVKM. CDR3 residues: CASSLLREQFF. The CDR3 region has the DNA TGTGCCAGCAGTTTGCTTCGGGAGCAGTTCTTC. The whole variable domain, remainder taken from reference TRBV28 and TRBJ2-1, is DVKVTQSSRYLVKRTGEKVFLECVQDMDHENMFWYRQDPGLGLRLIYFSYDVKMKEKGDIPEGYSVSREKKERFSLILESASTNQTSMYLCASSLLREQFFGPGTRLTVL.

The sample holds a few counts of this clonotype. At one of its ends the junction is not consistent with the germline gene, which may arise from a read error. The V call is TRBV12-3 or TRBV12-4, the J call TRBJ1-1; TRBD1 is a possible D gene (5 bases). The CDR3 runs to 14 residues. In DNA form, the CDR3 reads TGTGCCAGCAGGTTAGGGGTAATAGGCACTGAAGCTTTCTTT. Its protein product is CASRLGVIGTEAFF.

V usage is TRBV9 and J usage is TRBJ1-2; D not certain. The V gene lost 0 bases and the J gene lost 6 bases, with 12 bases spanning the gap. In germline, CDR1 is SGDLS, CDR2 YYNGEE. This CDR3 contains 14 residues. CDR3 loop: CASSVEGGFDGYTF. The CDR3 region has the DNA TGTGCCAGCAGCGTAGAAGGAGGGTTTGATGGCTACACCTTC. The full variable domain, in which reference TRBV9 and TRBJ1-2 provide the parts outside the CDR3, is DSGVTQTPKHLITATGQRVTLRCSPRSGDLSVYWYQQSLDQGLQFLIQYYNGEERAKGNILERFSAQQFPDLHSELNLSSLELGDSALYFCASSVEGGFDGYTFGSGTRLTVV.